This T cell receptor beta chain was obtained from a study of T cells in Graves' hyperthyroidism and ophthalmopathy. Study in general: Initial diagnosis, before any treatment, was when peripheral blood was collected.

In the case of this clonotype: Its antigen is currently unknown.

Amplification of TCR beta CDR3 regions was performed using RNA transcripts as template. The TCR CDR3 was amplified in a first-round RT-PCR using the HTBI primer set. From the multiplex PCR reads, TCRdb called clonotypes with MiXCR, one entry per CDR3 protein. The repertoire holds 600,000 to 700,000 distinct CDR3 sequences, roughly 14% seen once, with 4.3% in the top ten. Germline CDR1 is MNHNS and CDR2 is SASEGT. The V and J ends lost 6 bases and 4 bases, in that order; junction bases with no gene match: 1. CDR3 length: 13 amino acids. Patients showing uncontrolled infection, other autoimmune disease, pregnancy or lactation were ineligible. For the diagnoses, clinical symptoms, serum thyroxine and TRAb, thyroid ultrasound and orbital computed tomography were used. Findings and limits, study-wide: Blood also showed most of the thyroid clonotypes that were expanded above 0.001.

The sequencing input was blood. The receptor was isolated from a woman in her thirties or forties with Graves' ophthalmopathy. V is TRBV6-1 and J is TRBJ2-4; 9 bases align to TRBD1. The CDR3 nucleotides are TGTGCCAGCAGAGGACAGGGGAAAAACATTCAGTACTTC. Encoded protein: CASRGQGKNIQYF.